Shown below are 29 T cell receptor beta chains from a single sample sequenced in a study of blood T cell repertoires in COVID-19. Clones were read by immunoSEQ multiplex PCR, and TCRdb kept only the in-frame ones, dropping some. In the table there are around 68,000 clones, more than 75% of which are singletons. Sequenced sample: peripheral blood. These receptor sequences come from a middle-aged man with COVID-19, enrolled during active disease.

The chain combines TRBV28 with TRBJ2-1; the match to TRBD2 covers 7 bases. The trim removed 6 bases at V and 0 bases at J, leaving 11 bases unmatched. In germline, CDR1 is MDHEN, CDR2 SYDVKM. The CDR3 totals 17 residues. The CDR3 DNA reads as TGTGCCAGCAGCACTTCCCCCGGGGGGACCTCCTACAATGAGCAGTTCTTC. Translating gives CASSTSPGGTSYNEQFF.

This clone was seen only a few times. CDR3 nucleotide sequence: TGTGCCAGCAGCTCTCCGAGGGAGCAGTACTTC. This translates into CASSSPREQYF. The chain is built from TRBV7-9 and TRBJ2-7; no clear D gene. The CDR3 is made up of 11 amino acids. The V end was cut by 4 bases, the J end by 7 bases, with 8 bases between. CDR1 is SEHNR and CDR2 is FQNEAQ in the germline V gene (reference sequence).

The J gene is TRBJ2-5, the V gene TRBV18; D may be TRBD2 (5 bases). Germline loops: CDR1 KGHSH, CDR2 LQKENI. The length of the CDR3 is 13 residues. The germline V and J ends were trimmed by 1 base and 5 bases, with 8 bases remaining between them. This chain's CDR3 is CASSPLPGETQYF. CDR3 sequence (DNA): TGTGCCAGCTCACCACTCCCGGGGGAGACCCAGTACTTC.

The genes are TRBV30 and TRBJ1-1; 8 bases line up with TRBD1. Germline V gene lookup returns CDR1 GTSNPN and CDR2 SVGIG (reference sequence). After removal of 2 bases from V and 6 bases from J, the junction contained 11 bases not matched to a gene. The CDR3 has 15 residues. In nucleotides, the CDR3 is TGTGCCTGGAGTATTGAACAGGGGGGAAAGGCTGAAGCTTTCTTT. It specifies CAWSIEQGGKAEAFF.

The chain joins TRBV30 to TRBJ1-4; TRBD1 aligns across 7 bases. CDR1 is GTSNPN and CDR2 is SVGIG in the germline V gene (reference sequence). The length of the CDR3 is 13 residues. The J segment lost 8 bases and the V segment lost 4 bases, leaving 7 bases of the junction unmatched. For the CDR3, the DNA is TGTGCCTGGAATTCAGGGGGTCCGGAAAAACTGTTTTTT. Translation: CAWNSGGPEKLFF.

The chain carries TRBV6-5 and TRBJ1-2, with D maybe TRBD1 (6 bases). Trimming removed 6 bases from V and 3 bases from J, with 11 bases in between. This CDR3 spans 13 amino acids. Germline loops: CDR1 MNHEY, CDR2 SVGAGI. The CDR3 nucleotides read TGTGCCAGCAGCCCCGACAGGCACTATGGCTACACCTTC. It is translated as CASSPDRHYGYTF.

V gene TRBV19 combines with J gene TRBJ1-4; 8 bases are a match to TRBD1. This CDR3 has 16 residues. J lost 2 bases, V lost 6 bases, and 8 bases had no gene match. Germline assignment: CDR1 LNHDA and CDR2 SQIVND (reference sequence). The CDR3: CASRGTGFLTNEKLFF. The DNA for the CDR3 is TGTGCCAGTAGGGGGACAGGTTTCCTGACTAATGAAAAACTGTTTTTT.

This chain joins TRBV14 and TRBJ1-6; the D gene is possibly TRBD1 (5 bases). V lost 5 bases and J lost 8, with 10 bases in between. This CDR3 spans 13 amino acids. Germline V gives CDR1 SGHDN, CDR2 FVKESK. Written as DNA, the CDR3 is TGTGCCAGCAGCACCAGGGAATATTCACCCCTCCACTTT. It is translated as CASSTREYSPLHF.

This chain connects TRBV5-1 to TRBJ2-7; tentatively, D is TRBD1 (5 bases). The V end lost 3 bases, the J end lost 4 bases, and 14 bases lay between the germline ends. The CDR3 sequence is 14 residues long. Germline V CDR1 and CDR2: SGHRS, YFSETQ. CDR3 residues: CASSSDRTFYEQYF. The DNA for the CDR3 is TGCGCCAGCAGCTCAGACAGAACCTTTTACGAGCAGTACTTC.

The gene calls are TRBV3-1 (or the pseudogene TRBV3-2) and TRBJ1-6; 11 bases fit TRBD1. CDR3 length equals 14 residues. The V and J ends lost 8 bases and 10 bases, in that order; junction bases with no gene match: 7. The V gene's germline CDR1 is LGHDT and CDR2 YNNKEL (reference sequence). In DNA, the CDR3 is TGTGCCAGCGCTCGCCGGACAGGGGGCTCACCCCTCCACTTT. Translating it yields CASARRTGGSPLHF.

V gene TRBV9 combines with J gene TRBJ2-7; TRBD1 agrees at 8 bases. V was pared by 0 bases and J by 10 bases, with 6 bases of the junction left unmatched. The germline gives CDR1 SGDLS, CDR2 YYNGEE. The CDR3 is 13 residues long. CDR3 nucleotide sequence: TGTGCCAGCAGCGTAGAAGCAGGGGGCGATCAGTACTTC. It translates to CASSVEAGGDQYF. Full variable domain (outside the CDR3, taken from reference TRBV9 and TRBJ2-7): DSGVTQTPKHLITATGQRVTLRCSPRSGDLSVYWYQQSLDQGLQFLIQYYNGEERAKGNILERFSAQQFPDLHSELNLSSLELGDSALYFCASSVEAGGDQYFGPGTRLTVT.

As DNA, the CDR3 is TGCGCCAGCAGCCTCCGGACAGACCCTTATGGCTACACCTTC. Its translation: CASSLRTDPYGYTF. J is TRBJ1-2 and V is TRBV4-1, with D maybe TRBD1 (6 bases). Germline V gene data show CDR1 as MGHRA and CDR2 as YSYEKL. The CDR3 is made up of 14 amino acids. V was trimmed by 4 bases and J by 5 bases, leaving 14 bases between them.

V gene TRBV2 combines with J gene TRBJ1-4; a possible D gene is TRBD1 (5 bases). V was trimmed by 8 bases and J by 4 bases, leaving 11 bases between them. CDR1 and CDR2 (germline): SNHLY, FYNNEI. The CDR3 runs to 13 residues. CDR3 bases: TGTGCCAGCGGCGGGGGATTTAATGAAAAACTGTTTTTT. Amino acid sequence: CASGGGFNEKLFF.

The gene calls are TRBV11-1 and TRBJ2-7, with 8 nucleotides matching TRBD2. The germline V gene has CDR1 SGHAT and CDR2 FQDESV (reference sequence). This CDR3 has 14 residues. The V segment lost 3 bases and the J segment 2 bases; nucleotides outside the gene matches: 3. The CDR3 here is CASSFRGGPYEQYF. As DNA, the CDR3 is TGTGCCAGCAGCTTTCGGGGGGGGCCCTACGAGCAGTACTTC.

This rearrangement joins TRBV5-1 to TRBJ1-1; D perhaps matches TRBD1 (5 bases). CDR3 length: 13 amino acids. With 7 bases removed from V and 5 bases from J, the gap between germline ends came to 15 bases. The germline gives CDR1 SGHRS, CDR2 YFSETQ. The CDR3: CASSGSAGTEAFF. As DNA, the CDR3 is TGCGCCAGCTCAGGGTCTGCAGGGACTGAAGCTTTCTTT. Supplemented by reference TRBV5-1 and TRBJ1-1, the full variable domain reads KAGVTQTPRYLIKTRGQQVTLSCSPISGHRSVSWYQQTPGQGLQFLFEYFSETQRNKGNFPGRFSGRQFSNSRSEMNVSTLELGDSALYLCASSGSAGTEAFFGQGTRLTVV.

The J gene is TRBJ1-5, the V gene TRBV30; no firm D call. The CDR3 is 13 amino acids. Germline CDR1 is GTSNPN and CDR2 is SVGIG (reference sequence). With 5 bases removed from V and 0 bases from J, the gap between germline ends came to 8 bases. The CDR3 protein is CAWSRYSNQPQHF. In DNA, the CDR3 is TGTGCCTGGTCTAGGTATAGCAATCAGCCCCAGCATTTT. The full variable domain, its missing parts supplied by reference TRBV30 and TRBJ1-5, is SQTIHQWPATLVQPVGSPLSLECTVEGTSNPNLYWYRQAAGRGLQLLFYSVGIGQISSEVPQNLSASRPQDRQFILSSKKLLLSDSGFYLCAWSRYSNQPQHFGDGTRLSIL.

The genes are TRBV6-5 and TRBJ1-2, with 11 bases identical to TRBD1. Germline CDR1 is MNHEY and CDR2 is SVGAGI. After removal of 6 bases from V and 7 bases from J, the junction contained 7 bases not matched to a gene. The CDR3 runs 14 residues. CDR3 coding DNA: TGTGCCAGCAGCCTCGGACAGGGGGCGTCTGGCTACACCTTC. It encodes CASSLGQGASGYTF.

The chain employs TRBV5-5 and TRBJ2-7; 8 bases align to TRBD1. CDR1 and CDR2 from the germline V gene are SGHKS and YYEKEE (reference sequence). This CDR3 has 15 amino acids. Losses at the gene ends were 5 bases for V and 5 bases for J; bases not matched to a gene: 12. The CDR3 DNA sequence: TGTGCCAGCAGTCCCGGTCGACAGGGGTGGGACGAGCAGTACTTC. Translation gives CASSPGRQGWDEQYF.

The V call is TRBV28, the J call TRBJ2-7; TRBD2 aligns across 7 bases. Germline CDR1 is MDHEN and CDR2 is SYDVKM. J lost 4 bases, V lost 8 bases, and 5 bases had no gene match. The CDR3 has 12 amino acids. The chain's CDR3 is CASGGGGYEQYF. CDR3 bases: TGTGCCAGCGGTGGCGGGGGATACGAGCAGTACTTC.

The chain is built from TRBV9 and TRBJ2-5, with D maybe TRBD1 (6 bases). Germline assignment: CDR1 SGDLS and CDR2 YYNGEE. Trimming pared 0 bases from V and 2 bases from J, leaving 11 bases between. CDR3 length equals 15 residues. The CDR3 DNA sequence: TGTGCCAGCAGCGTAGGGGGGCTGCTACAAGAGACCCAGTACTTC. Encoded protein: CASSVGGLLQETQYF.

This clone was observed a few times. The rearrangement links TRBV11-2 to TRBJ1-2, with D unresolved. Germline V gene lookup returns CDR1 SGHAT and CDR2 FQNNGV. CDR3 length: 14 amino acids. V lost 5 bases to trimming and J lost 5 bases, with 15 bases between them. The chain's CDR3 is CASSADSGGYGYTF. CDR3 DNA: TGTGCCAGCAGCGCCGATAGCGGAGGTTATGGCTACACCTTC.

In this sample, this clone turned up once. This chain links TRBV5-1 with TRBJ2-5; D is possibly TRBD2 (5 bases). The germline V and J ends were trimmed by 0 bases and 1 base, with 10 bases remaining between them. Germline V gene data show CDR1 as SGHRS and CDR2 as YFSETQ. The length of the CDR3 is 15 residues. The CDR3 loop is CASSLVFGVQETQYF. Here the CDR3 DNA reads TGCGCCAGCAGCTTGGTCTTCGGGGTCCAAGAGACCCAGTACTTC.

This clone was counted a few times. The chain couples TRBV7-2 to TRBJ2-5, with TRBD2 matching 10 bases. The CDR3 runs to 15 residues. Germline-derived CDR1 and CDR2 are SGHTA and FQGNSA. V was pared by 5 bases and J by 5 bases, with 8 bases of the junction left unmatched. CDR3 in DNA: TGTGCCAGCAGCCCTCGGGATAGCGGGGGGGAGACCCAGTACTTC. This sequence encodes CASSPRDSGGETQYF.

The CDR3 loop reads CASSKAWQGRFYYGYTF. Written as DNA, the CDR3 is TGTGCCAGCAGCAAAGCGTGGCAGGGAAGGTTTTACTATGGCTACACCTTC. The V and J genes are TRBV21-1 and TRBJ1-2; the table assigns TRBD1, which was not confirmed against the DNA. TRBV21-1 is listed as a pseudogene. The CDR3 has 17 residues.

This clone was counted only a few times. The V gene is TRBV5-1, the J gene TRBJ1-2; possibly TRBD1 for D (5 bases). Germline V lookup: CDR1 SGHRS, CDR2 YFSETQ. The CDR3 consists of 16 residues. Trimming shortened V by 4 bases and J by 7 bases, and 23 bases separated the two germline ends. The CDR3 DNA is TGCGCCAGCAGCCACGGAGGCGGGACGGGAGCTGGTGGCTACACCTTC. Encoded protein: CASSHGGGTGAGGYTF.

This chain connects TRBV30 to TRBJ1-3, with D possibly TRBD1 on 6 matching bases. Germline assignment: CDR1 GTSNPN and CDR2 SVGIG (reference sequence). The CDR3 runs to 17 residues. The V end lost 3 bases, the J end lost 0 bases, and 18 bases lay between the germline ends. CDR3 in amino acids: CAWRRGGVLSSGNTIYF. The DNA of the CDR3 is TGTGCCTGGAGACGAGGGGGAGTCCTATCCTCTGGAAACACCATATATTTT.

This chain uses TRBV4-1 with TRBJ2-7, with 7 bases fitting TRBD1. J lost 4 bases, V lost 3 bases, and 12 bases had no gene match. Germline loops: CDR1 MGHRA, CDR2 YSYEKL. This CDR3 has 16 amino acids. CDR3 in DNA: TGCGCCAGCAGCCAGAGACGGACAGGCATTGTTTACGAGCAGTACTTC. Translation: CASSQRRTGIVYEQYF.

This clone has only one observation. The rearrangement uses TRBV11-1 and TRBJ2-1; the D gene is possibly TRBD1 (6 bases). Trimming removed 5 bases at V and 0 bases at J, with 14 bases between. Germline lookup yields CDR1 SGHAT and CDR2 FQDESV (reference sequence). The CDR3 contains 16 residues. CDR3 nucleotide sequence: TGTGCCAGCAGCCCACAGGGCTCAGGCTCCTACAATGAGCAGTTCTTC. Protein: CASSPQGSGSYNEQFF.

The chain couples TRBV7-8 to TRBJ2-1; 10 bases line up with TRBD2. Germline-derived CDR1 and CDR2 are SGHVS and FQNEAQ. Trimming cost V 6 bases and J 9 bases; bases outside gene matches: 17. The CDR3 spans 17 residues. CDR3 in DNA: TGTGCCAGCAGTTCTCGCAACCGACTAGCGGGCCATCTTGAGCAGTTCTTC. Translation gives CASSSRNRLAGHLEQFF.